The source of this T cell receptor (beta chain) is a study of shared clonotypes between healthy human individuals. This CDR3 spans 17 amino acids. The V end lost 0 bases, the J end lost 0 bases, and 15 bases lay between the germline ends. Germline V gives CDR1 SGHDN, CDR2 FVKESK. Naive CD8 cells were CD45RO-negative, positively selected for CCR7, excluding terminally differentiated effector memory CD45RA+ cells. The table came from immunoSEQ multiplex PCR; TCRdb's copy has only in-frame clones and leaves some out. The sample lists roughly 650,000 clones, 96% occurring once. The sample consisted of naive CD8+ T cells sorted from blood. This chain links TRBV14 with TRBJ2-7; D is possibly TRBD2 (6 bases). The receptor comes from a woman younger than 45 in good health. The CDR3 region is CASSQDVFGGASYEQYF. In nucleotides, the CDR3 is TGTGCCAGCAGCCAAGATGTTTTTGGCGGGGCCTCCTACGAGCAGTACTTC.